Each of the 17 T cell receptor beta chains below was sequenced from the same sample in a study of shared clonotypes between healthy human individuals. The repertoire was sequenced with immunoSEQ multiplex PCR; TCRdb's copy has only in-frame clones and lacks some. The sample lists around 440,000 clones, 75% to 80% occurring once. Sequenced material: PBMCs. The source of these receptors is a middle-aged woman in good health. Some clones in this sample may be carry-over from other donors' samples.

This chain connects TRBV7-9 to TRBJ2-3; 12 bases are shared with TRBD1. Germline CDR1 reads SEHNR; CDR2 reads FQNEAQ (reference sequence). V shed 5 bases and J 1 base; nucleotides not matched to a gene: 7. This CDR3 has 17 amino acids. CDR3 residues: CASSPGTGGFGTDTQYF. CDR3 coding DNA: TGTGCCAGCAGCCCCGGGACAGGGGGCTTCGGCACAGATACGCAGTATTTT. The whole variable domain, filled in from reference TRBV7-9 and TRBJ2-3, reads DTGVSQNPRHKITKRGQNVTFRCDPISEHNRLYWYRQTLGQGPEFLTYFQNEAQLEKSRLLSDRFSAERPKGSFSTLEIQRTEQGDSAMYLCASSPGTGGFGTDTQYFGPGTRLTVL.

The CDR3 DNA sequence: TGCAGCGTTGGTCGGGGACAGACCTACGAGCAGTACTTC. Translation: CSVGRGQTYEQYF. V gene TRBV29-1 combines with J gene TRBJ2-7; TRBD1 aligns across 7 bases. J was trimmed by 2 bases and V by 4 bases; bases with no gene match: 5. CDR1 and CDR2 (germline): SQVTM, ANQGSEA. There are 13 residues in the CDR3.

In DNA form, the CDR3 reads TGTGCCAGCTCATTGGCCCCGGGACAGGGAACCTACGAGCAGTACTTC. Translation gives CASSLAPGQGTYEQYF. The chain links TRBV18 to TRBJ2-7; 9 nucleotides match TRBD1. J gave up 2 bases and V 5 bases, and 10 bases lay outside the gene matches. The CDR3 sequence is 16 residues long. CDR1 KGHSH and CDR2 LQKENI come from the germline V gene.

The J gene is TRBJ2-1, the V gene TRBV19; D is perhaps TRBD1 or TRBD2 (5 bases each). Germline loops: CDR1 LNHDA, CDR2 SQIVND (reference sequence). Trimming shortened V by 7 bases and J by 0 bases, and 10 bases separated the two germline ends. This CDR3 has 14 amino acids. In nucleotides, the CDR3 is TGTGCCAGTAATCCGGGACCCTCCTACAATGAGCAGTTCTTC. As protein: CASNPGPSYNEQFF.

V gene TRBV7-8 combines with J gene TRBJ2-5; D ambiguous. Germline CDR1 is SGHVS and CDR2 is FQNEAQ. This CDR3 comprises 14 residues. V was trimmed by 1 base and J by 2 bases, leaving 8 bases between them. The CDR3 sequence is CASSLVLRQETQYF. The DNA of the CDR3 is TGTGCCAGCAGCTTAGTCCTACGACAAGAGACCCAGTACTTC.

The genes are TRBV9 and TRBJ2-1; 9 nucleotides line up with TRBD2. Germline lookup yields CDR1 SGDLS and CDR2 YYNGEE. Germline trimming cut 4 bases from V and 5 bases from J; bases unmatched to any gene: 4. The CDR3 totals 14 residues. This CDR3 is CASSTGLANNEQFF. The CDR3 DNA reads TGTGCCAGCAGCACAGGACTAGCGAACAATGAGCAGTTCTTC.

CDR3 sequence (DNA): TGTGCCAGCAGCTTAGGGAATTCCTACGAGCAGTACTTC. Translating gives CASSLGNSYEQYF. J is TRBJ2-7 and V is TRBV11-1; D is ambiguous. Trimming took 1 base from V and 1 from J, leaving 5 bases between them. The CDR3 spans 13 residues. The germline V gene encodes CDR1 SGHAT and CDR2 FQDESV (reference sequence).

About this clone itself: It is likely a read error: a sequence one base away is far more abundant. The genes are TRBV4-1 and TRBJ2-2, with a tentative D call TRBD2 (6 bases). The CDR3 has 17 amino acids. Germline V gene sequence: CDR1 MGHRA, CDR2 YSYEKL. The CDR3 sequence: CASGQDVTGAGTGELFF. The DNA for the CDR3 is TGCGCCAGCGGCCAAGATGTTACGGGAGCCGGCACCGGGGAGCTGTTTTTT.

V is TRBV7-6 and J is TRBJ1-1, with D maybe TRBD1 (6 bases). The CDR3 has 13 residues. Germline-derived CDR1 and CDR2 are SGHVS and FNYEAQ. The germline V and J ends were trimmed by 0 bases and 8 bases, with 10 bases remaining between them. The CDR3 bases are TGTGCCAGCAGCTTAGCACAGGGTGTGGAAGCTTTCTTT. This gives the protein CASSLAQGVEAFF. Combining the CDR3 with reference TRBV7-6 and TRBJ1-1 gives the whole variable domain GAGVSQSPRYKVTKRGQDVALRCDPISGHVSLYWYRQALGQGPEFLTYFNYEAQQDKSGLPNDRFSAERPEGSISTLTIQRTEQRDSAMYRCASSLAQGVEAFFGQGTRLTVV.

This clone was observed many times. This chain joins TRBV28 and TRBJ1-3; D perhaps matches TRBD1 (6 bases). Germline CDR1 is MDHEN and CDR2 is SYDVKM. The CDR3 is made up of 13 amino acids. Trimming took off 6 bases at V and 6 bases at J, with 12 bases between the two ends. This CDR3 reads CASSQGTLNTIYF. CDR3 bases: TGTGCCAGCAGCCAAGGGACATTAAACACCATATATTTT.

V and J are TRBV7-9 and TRBJ1-2, with D perhaps matching TRBD1 (5 bases). Trimming took off 5 bases at V and 6 bases at J, with 13 bases between the two ends. There are 13 residues in the CDR3. Germline CDR1 is SEHNR and CDR2 is FQNEAQ (reference sequence). Here the CDR3 DNA reads TGTGCCAGCAGCCCATACGGGGGGGATGGCTACACCTTC. This encodes CASSPYGGDGYTF.

In its sample, this clone was seen a few times. The gene calls are TRBV7-9 and TRBJ2-6, with a tentative D call TRBD1 (5 bases). The CDR3 spans 15 residues. The V and J ends lost 8 bases and 2 bases respectively, with 13 bases between them. From germline, CDR1 is SEHNR and CDR2 FQNEAQ (reference sequence). CDR3 region: CASPLDSAGANVLTF. Here the CDR3 DNA reads TGTGCCAGCCCCCTCGACAGTGCTGGGGCCAACGTCCTGACTTTC.

The V gene is TRBV5-4, the J gene TRBJ2-3; the match to TRBD2 covers 8 bases. Germline trimming cut 2 bases from V and 7 bases from J; bases unmatched to any gene: 9. The CDR3 has 15 amino acids. Germline loops: CDR1 SGHNT, CDR2 YYREEE (reference sequence). CDR3 residues: CASSFGSGDTNTQYF. CDR3 bases: TGTGCCAGCAGCTTTGGTAGCGGGGACACCAATACGCAGTATTTT.

This sequence joins TRBV19 and TRBJ2-7, with 10 positions matching TRBD2. Trimming removed 6 bases from V and 3 bases from J; junction bases left unmatched: 2. Germline V CDR1 and CDR2: LNHDA, SQIVND (reference sequence). CDR3 length equals 13 residues. The CDR3 is CASSKREGYEQYF. The DNA of the CDR3 is TGTGCCAGTAGCAAGCGGGAGGGCTACGAGCAGTACTTC.

This chain links TRBV7-2 with TRBJ2-4, with a possible D match to TRBD1 (6 bases). Germline V gene data show CDR1 as SGHTA and CDR2 as FQGNSA. Trimming stripped 5 bases from V and 7 bases from J, with 9 bases between. The CDR3 consists of 12 residues. The CDR3 here is CASSQRGNIQYF. The CDR3 region has the DNA TGTGCCAGCAGCCAAAGGGGGAACATTCAGTACTTC. The full variable domain, its missing parts supplied by reference TRBV7-2 and TRBJ2-4, is GAGVSQSPSNKVTEKGKDVELRCDPISGHTALYWYRQSLGQGLEFLIYFQGNSAPDKSGLPSDRFSAERTGGSVSTLTIQRTQQEDSAVYLCASSQRGNIQYFGAGTRLSVL.

A few counts support this clone. The V and J genes are TRBV28 and TRBJ1-5; 10 nucleotides match TRBD1. The CDR3 has 17 amino acids. Germline V gene sequence: CDR1 MDHEN, CDR2 SYDVKM. V lost 5 bases to trimming and J lost 7 bases; unmatched junction nucleotides: 14. The CDR3 nucleotides read TGTGCCAGCAGTCCGTCGGCGGGGACAGGGGCATTGCAGCCCCAGCATTTT. Protein sequence: CASSPSAGTGALQPQHF.

The chain links TRBV10-2 to TRBJ2-1; a possible D gene is TRBD2 (7 bases). Trimming cost V 0 bases and J 8 bases, with 17 bases left between them. Germline V gene sequence: CDR1 WSHSY, CDR2 SAAADI. CDR3 length equals 16 residues. The CDR3 DNA sequence: TGCGCCAGCAGTGAGTCGGTGTCCGGGGGGCGGGATGAGCAGTTCTTC. The encoded protein is CASSESVSGGRDEQFF.